The rows below give T cell receptor beta chains drawn from one sample of a study of cytomegalovirus exposure and HLA in healthy donors. Clones were sequenced by immunoSEQ multiplex PCR, and TCRdb holds only the in-frame ones, with some missing. Among about 200,000 clones listed, about 87% were seen once. The sequencing sample was made of PBMCs. These receptor sequences come from a woman under 30 in good health and CMV-seronegative. Each CDR3 is given with its conserved first and last residue. The order of the fields is V gene, clone size, J gene, D gene, CDR3 DNA, CDR3 protein. A D gene is named only where the DNA matches it firmly. The size entry is marked missing in some rows and otherwise reads once, few, many or a size class.

TRBV19,NA,TRBJ1-5,NA,TGTGCCAGTAGTATTCTAGAGTATAGCAATCAGCCCCAGCATTTT,CASSILEYSNQPQHF
TRBV11-2,once,TRBJ2-7,TRBD2,TGTGCCAGCAGCTTAGGATCGGGAGGTACCTCCTACGAGCAGTACTTC,CASSLGSGGTSYEQYF
TRBV2,NA,TRBJ1-4,TRBD1,TGTGCCAGCAGGGCCATAACCCCCGGACAGGGAAATGAAAAACTGTTTTTT,CASRAITPGQGNEKLFF
TRBV6-5,NA,TRBJ1-1,NA,TGTGCCAGCGGGGACACCTACACTGAAGCTTTCTTT,CASGDTYTEAFF
TRBV5-1,NA,TRBJ2-3,NA,TGCGCCAGCAGCTTGGCCATCGCAGTAAGCACAGATACGCAGTATTTT,CASSLAIAVSTDTQYF
TRBV9,NA,TRBJ2-7,TRBD2,TGTGCCAGCAGCGTAGCCAGCGGGGACGGCGTTTTCGGGTACGAGCAGTACTTC,CASSVASGDGVFGYEQYF
TRBV6-1,NA,TRBJ1-6,TRBD1,TGTGCCAGCAGTGAAAGGGACAGGGGGCCACCCCTCCACTTT,CASSERDRGPPLHF
TRBV30,NA,TRBJ1-2,NA,TGTGCCTGGAGTGAAAATAGCTATGGCTACACCTTC,CAWSENSYGYTF
TRBV2,NA,TRBJ2-5,TRBD2,TGTGCCAGCATGGGTAGCGGGACGTTCCAAGAGACCCAGTACTTC,CASMGSGTFQETQYF
TRBV10-3,NA,TRBJ2-2,NA,TGTGCCATCAGCCCCCTGAAGCGGTCCACCGGGGAGCTGTTTTTT,CAISPLKRSTGELFF
TRBV19,NA,TRBJ2-3,NA,TGTGCCAGTAGTATAGGGGGACTAGATACGCAGTATTTT,CASSIGGLDTQYF
TRBV4-1,once,TRBJ1-2,TRBD1,TGCGCCAGCAGCCAAGATGGGACAGGGGGGAGGACCTTC,CASSQDGTGGRTF
TRBV5-4,NA,TRBJ2-1,TRBD2,TGTGCCAGCAGAGAAGCGCCGACTAGCGGGGGTACGAATGAGCAGTTCTTC,CASREAPTSGGTNEQFF
TRBV7-9,NA,TRBJ2-7,NA,TGTGCCAGCAGCTTATCATCCTACGAGCAGTACTTC,CASSLSSYEQYF
TRBV30,once,TRBJ2-5,NA,TGTGCCTGGCTAGCCCAAGAGACCCAGTACTTC,CAWLAQETQYF
TRBV10-3,NA,TRBJ2-7,NA,TGTGCCATCAGTGAGCCGGCGACTTACGAGCAGTACTTC,CAISEPATYEQYF
TRBV30,NA,TRBJ1-2,NA,TGTGCCTGGAGTGTAGGGCAGGGGTGGAATGGCTACACCTTC,CAWSVGQGWNGYTF
TRBV28,NA,TRBJ2-5,NA,TGTGCCAGCAGTGCCCCTTGGGGGCGGGAGACCCAGTACTTC,CASSAPWGRETQYF
TRBV5-1,NA,TRBJ1-3,NA,TGCGCCAGCAGCTTGGCCACTACTGGAAACACCATATATTTT,CASSLATTGNTIYF
TRBV6-5,NA,TRBJ1-1,TRBD1,TGTGCCAGCAGTTACCCACGGACAGGGCCGAACACTGAAGCTTTCTTT,CASSYPRTGPNTEAFF